This TCR beta chain originates from a study of blood T cell repertoires in COVID-19. The overall study: Spain, Italy and the United States supplied samples that represented acute and convalescent COVID-19. The cDNA or gDNA used as material had been derived from T cells, B-cell-depleted T cells, or PBMCs.

A Seattle source enrolled patients during active infection and followed them longitudinally. Under the authors' procedure: Reference gene primer amplification gave estimated nucleated cell counts. Data came from immunoSEQ multiplex PCR; TCRdb stores just in-frame clones and leaves some out. V and J calls and clone size are copied from that table; D and trimming were computed from the DNA. The sample has tens of thousands of clones, 80% to 90% seen once; the top ten hold under 20%. The CDR3 spans 14 residues. The ends were cut back, 5 bases at V and 2 bases at J, with 13 bases in the middle. Germline V gene data show CDR1 as MNHEY and CDR2 as SVGAGI.

This TCR came from an older woman with COVID-19, enrolled during active disease. The sequencing sample was made of peripheral blood. The V call is TRBV6-5, the J call TRBJ2-7; a possible D gene is TRBD1 (6 bases). For the CDR3, the DNA is TGTGCCAGCAGTCCCCCGGGACAAGCCTACGAGCAGTACTTC. The encoded protein is CASSPPGQAYEQYF.